This note documents a single TCR beta chain sequence. There are 14 residues in the CDR3. The germline V gene encodes CDR1 SGHNT and CDR2 YYREEE (reference sequence). V was pared by 4 bases and J by 8 bases, with 18 bases between. The data were taken from a study of cytomegalovirus exposure and HLA in healthy donors. PCR amplification relied on 60 Vbeta primers (plus 13 Jbeta primers). TCRdb keeps only in-frame clones here, not all; method: immunoSEQ multiplex PCR. The sample lists about 37,000 clones; around 82% were seen once. This chain uses TRBV5-4 with TRBJ1-2; D gene unclear. The sequencing input was PBMCs. This TCR came from a woman between 18 and 29 years old in good health and CMV-seropositive. The CDR3 sequence is CASSRAGEARGYTF. As DNA, the CDR3 is TGTGCCAGCAGCCGGGCCGGGGAAGCGCGAGGCTACACCTTC.